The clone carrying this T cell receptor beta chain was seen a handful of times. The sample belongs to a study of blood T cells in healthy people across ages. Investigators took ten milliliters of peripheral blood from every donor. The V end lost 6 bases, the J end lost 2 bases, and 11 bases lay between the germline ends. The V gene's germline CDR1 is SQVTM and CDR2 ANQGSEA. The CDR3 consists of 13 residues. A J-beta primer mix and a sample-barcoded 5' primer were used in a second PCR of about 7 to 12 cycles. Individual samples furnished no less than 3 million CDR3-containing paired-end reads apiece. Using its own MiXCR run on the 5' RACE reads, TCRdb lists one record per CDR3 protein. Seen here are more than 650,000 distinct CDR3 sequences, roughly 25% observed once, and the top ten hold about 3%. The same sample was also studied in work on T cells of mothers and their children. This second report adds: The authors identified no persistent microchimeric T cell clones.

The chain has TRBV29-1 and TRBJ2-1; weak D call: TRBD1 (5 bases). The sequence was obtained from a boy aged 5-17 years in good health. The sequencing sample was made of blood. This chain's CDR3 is CSVQTVPYNEQFF. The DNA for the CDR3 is TGCAGCGTGCAGACAGTCCCCTACAATGAGCAGTTCTTC.